The 9 T cell receptor beta chains given below trace back to one sample, sequenced in a study of T cells in Graves' hyperthyroidism and ophthalmopathy. TCR beta CDR3 sequences were amplified from RNA transcripts. RT-PCR in the first round (using the HTBI primer set) targeted the TCR CDR3. TCRdb processed the multiplex PCR reads anew with MiXCR; each CDR3 protein has one entry. The sample records hundreds of thousands of distinct CDR3 sequences, 45% being singletons. Sample: peripheral blood or thyroid tissue (not recorded which). These receptors originate from an adult man with Graves' disease, either hyperthyroidism or ophthalmopathy (not recorded which).

For this clonotype: One junction end does not reproduce the germline sequence, and a read error may be involved. V is TRBV6-1 and J is TRBJ1-4; a possible D gene is TRBD1 (6 bases). Per the germline V gene, CDR1 is MNHNS and CDR2 is SASEGT. The CDR3 consists of 12 residues. The CDR3 protein is CASRGPGEKLSF. The DNA of the CDR3 is TGTGCCAGCCGGGGGCCGGGTGAAAAACTGTCTTTT.

This clonotype appeared once. This chain links TRBV25-1 with TRBJ1-6, with 8 nucleotides matching TRBD1. J lost 10 bases, V lost 3 bases, and 8 bases had no gene match. CDR1 is MGHDK and CDR2 is SYGVNS in the germline V gene. The CDR3 loop spans 15 amino acids. The CDR3 spells CASSESTGVESPLHF. The CDR3 bases are TGTGCCAGCAGTGAGTCGACAGGGGTGGAATCACCCCTCCACTTT.

This clonotype was seen repeatedly, ten times or more. The chain carries TRBV7-2 and TRBJ1-1, with 7 positions matching TRBD1. V shed 1 base, J shed 4 bases, and the junction held 0 bases outside the gene matches. The CDR3 is 13 residues long. Germline V gene lookup returns CDR1 SGHTA and CDR2 FQGNSA. The CDR3: CASSLGDSTEAFF. DNA of the CDR3: TGTGCCAGCAGCTTAGGGGACAGCACTGAAGCTTTCTTT. The full variable domain, in which reference TRBV7-2 and TRBJ1-1 provide the parts outside the CDR3, is GAGVSQSPSNKVTEKGKDVELRCDPISGHTALYWYRQSLGQGLEFLIYFQGNSAPDKSGLPSDRFSAERTGGSVSTLTIQRTQQEDSAVYLCASSLGDSTEAFFGQGTRLTVV.

This rearrangement joins TRBV6-5 to TRBJ2-5; 8 bases agree with TRBD2. Germline assignment: CDR1 MNHEY and CDR2 SVGAGI. This CDR3 region has 16 residues. V lost 4 bases and J lost 5; bases outside the gene matches: 12. Written as DNA, the CDR3 is TGTGCCAGCAGTTTCTCGGGCAGACTAGCGATCGAGACCCAGTACTTC. Its protein is CASSFSGRLAIETQYF.

This clonotype was observed a few times. This chain links TRBV7-9 with TRBJ2-7; 12 bases agree with TRBD1. The CDR3 runs to 19 residues. V lost 2 bases to trimming and J lost 1 base; unmatched junction nucleotides: 12. Germline V gene lookup returns CDR1 SEHNR and CDR2 FQNEAQ (reference sequence). CDR3 sequence reads: CASSLPPGTGGFASYEQYF. The CDR3, as DNA: TGTGCCAGCAGCTTACCTCCCGGGACAGGGGGCTTCGCGTCCTACGAGCAGTACTTC.

This clonotype has a count of ten or more. The chain has TRBV5-5 and TRBJ2-5, with D hard to call. The CDR3 sequence is 13 residues long. Germline assignment: CDR1 SGHKS and CDR2 YYEKEE (reference sequence). The germline V and J ends were trimmed by 5 bases and 5 bases, with 13 bases remaining between them. CDR3 sequence (DNA): TGTGCCAGCAGAGGCGAGCCAAGTGAGACCCAGTACTTC. Its protein product is CASRGEPSETQYF.

There are a few counts of this clonotype. This chain connects TRBV7-9 to TRBJ1-3, with D possibly being TRBD1 (5 bases). Germline V gives CDR1 SEHNR, CDR2 FQNEAQ (reference sequence). The CDR3 spans 15 residues. Trimming left V 4 bases short and J 1 base short, with 11 bases between. The CDR3 region is CASSSGTGSGNTIYF. In nucleotides, the CDR3 is TGTGCCAGCAGCTCCGGGACGGGGTCTGGAAACACCATATATTTT.

This clonotype was picked up one time. Being one base from a much bigger clone, this may be a read error. J is TRBJ1-5 and V is TRBV19, with 7 bases matching TRBD1. Germline values: CDR1 LNHDA, CDR2 SQIVND (reference sequence). This CDR3 spans 12 amino acids. The CDR3 is CASDRVDQPRHF. The CDR3 DNA sequence: TGTGCCAGTGACAGGGTCGATCAGCCCCGGCATTTT.

This clonotype was recorded a few times. V and J are TRBV6-5 and TRBJ2-7; D is uncertain. The V end was cut by 5 bases, the J end by 1 base, with 9 bases between. The germline CDR1 and CDR2 sequences are MNHEY and SVGAGI. This CDR3 contains 13 residues. CDR3 protein: CASSHGESYEQYF. DNA of the CDR3: TGTGCCAGCAGTCACGGAGAGTCCTACGAGCAGTACTTC.